The rows below give T cell receptor beta chains drawn from one sample of a study of T cells in Graves' hyperthyroidism and ophthalmopathy. TCRdb called the multiplex PCR reads again in MiXCR, with one record for every CDR3 protein. The sample shows a few hundred thousand distinct CDR3 sequences, around 16% of them seen only once. Sequencing was done on a sample of blood. Every receptor here comes from a middle-aged man with Graves' hyperthyroidism. Each CDR3 is given with its conserved first and last residue. A D gene is named only where the DNA matches it firmly. Clone size is stated in some rows and not others, as once, few, many or a class when expanded.

j_gene,abundance,v_gene,d_gene,CDR3aa,CDR3nt
TRBJ2-2,few,TRBV6-1,TRBD1,CASSTGQKNTGELFF,TGTGCCAGCAGTACGGGACAGAAGAACACCGGGGAGCTGTTTTTT
TRBJ2-3,many,TRBV11-2,TRBD2,CASSPGLASGVDTQYF,TGTGCCAGCAGCCCCGGCCTGGCTAGCGGGGTAGATACGCAGTATTTT
TRBJ2-7,.,TRBV19,.,CASRSIGGVAYEQYF,TGTGCCAGTAGGAGTATAGGAGGGGTCGCCTACGAGCAGTACTTC
TRBJ2-1,many,TRBV20-1,TRBD2,CSAGGLGGRHNEQFF,TGCAGTGCTGGGGGGTTGGGGGGGAGACACAATGAGCAGTTCTTC
TRBJ2-7,many,TRBV28,.,CASSPNPYEQYF,TGTGCCAGCAGCCCAAACCCCTACGAGCAGTACTTC
TRBJ2-7,.,TRBV6-1,TRBD1,CASSPDRVGREQYF,TGTGCCAGCAGTCCTGACAGGGTCGGACGGGAGCAGTACTTC
TRBJ1-5,many,TRBV2,TRBD1,CASSGQGAGQPQHF,TGTGCCAGCTCAGGACAGGGGGCGGGTCAGCCCCAGCATTTT
TRBJ1-6,many,TRBV7-6,.,CASSLAAEVGSPLHF,TGTGCCAGCAGCCTCGCCGCGGAGGTCGGATCACCCCTCCACTTT
TRBJ1-3,.,TRBV2,TRBD1,CASSNRDSLGNTIYF,TGTGCCAGCAGTAACCGGGACAGCCTTGGAAACACCATATATTTT
TRBJ1-1,many,TRBV20-1,.,CSASIGSGYPEAFF,TGCAGTGCTAGCATTGGGTCAGGGTACCCTGAAGCTTTCTTT
TRBJ1-1,few,TRBV4-3,.,CASSHRPGVEAFF,TGCGCCAGCAGCCACCGGCCAGGGGTTGAAGCTTTCTTT
TRBJ1-1,.,TRBV11-2,.,CASSLVGAGTEAFF,TGTGCCAGCAGCTTAGTTGGGGCAGGCACTGAAGCTTTCTTT
TRBJ2-3,many,TRBV7-9,TRBD2,CASRSGGPWVDTQYF,TGTGCCAGCAGATCGGGGGGGCCTTGGGTGGATACGCAGTATTTT
TRBJ2-3,.,TRBV7-3,TRBD2,CASSSERETDTQYF,TGTGCCAGCAGCTCCGAGCGGGAAACAGATACGCAGTATTTT
TRBJ2-1,few,TRBV5-8,.,CASSFNREEFF,TGTGCCAGCAGCTTTAACAGGGAAGAGTTCTTC
TRBJ1-3,many,TRBV12-3/TRBV12-4,.,CASCWSSGNTIYF,TGTGCCAGCTGTTGGAGCTCTGGAAACACCATATATTTT
TRBJ2-5,many,TRBV2,TRBD2,CASSGLAGGQETQYF,TGTGCCAGCAGCGGGCTAGCGGGGGGTCAAGAGACCCAGTACTTC
TRBJ1-1,many,TRBV18,.,CASSREGLGLDTEAFF,TGTGCCAGCTCGCGAGAAGGCCTGGGGTTGGACACTGAAGCTTTCTTT
TRBJ1-4,few,TRBV7-6,.,CASRSIRRDNEKLFF,TGTGCCAGCAGGAGTATCCGCCGGGATAATGAAAAACTGTTTTTT
TRBJ2-7,few,TRBV3-1,.,CASSQRPGWQYEQYF,TGTGCCAGCAGCCAACGCCCCGGGTGGCAGTACGAGCAGTACTTC
TRBJ2-3,many,TRBV4-3,.,CASSQDRRDTQYF,TGCGCCAGCAGCCAAGATAGGAGGGATACGCAGTATTTT
TRBJ2-3,.,TRBV11-2,.,CASSLLTGERTDTQYF,TGTGCCAGCAGCTTACTTACGGGAGAAAGGACAGATACGCAGTATTTT
TRBJ2-7,many,TRBV29-1,TRBD2,CSVDGGGRGDEQYF,TGCAGCGTTGACGGGGGGGGCCGCGGAGACGAGCAGTACTTC
TRBJ1-5,many,TRBV6-2/TRBV6-3,.,CASKDGNQPQHF,TGTGCCAGCAAAGATGGCAATCAGCCCCAGCATTTT
TRBJ1-1,many,TRBV24-1,.,CATSESSGAGTEAFF,TGTGCCACCAGTGAGTCGTCCGGGGCCGGGACTGAAGCTTTCTTT
TRBJ2-5,few,TRBV11-3,TRBD1,CASSSWSGGFETQYF,TGTGCCAGCAGCTCTTGGTCAGGGGGCTTTGAGACCCAGTACTTC
TRBJ1-2,few,TRBV27,.,CASSYGVNYGYTF,TGTGCCAGCAGTTACGGGGTTAACTATGGCTACACCTTC
TRBJ2-2,few,TRBV20-1,.,CSAGGTPRTGELFF,TGCAGTGCTGGCGGGACACCGCGAACCGGGGAGCTGTTTTTT
TRBJ2-7,once,TRBV7-3,TRBD2,CASSRLAGGDGEQYF,TGTGCCAGCAGCCGACTAGCGGGGGGCGACGGGGAGCAGTACTTC
TRBJ1-2,few,TRBV9,TRBD1,CASSPGTGDGYTF,TGTGCCAGCAGCCCGGGGACAGGGGATGGCTACACCTTC
TRBJ1-5,many,TRBV15,.,CATSRARQVQGNQPQHF,TGTGCCACCAGCAGAGCTCGCCAGGTACAGGGCAATCAGCCCCAGCATTTT
TRBJ1-3,few,TRBV7-9,.,CASSITSSGNTIYF,TGTGCCAGCAGCATCACAAGCTCTGGAAACACCATATATTTT
TRBJ2-1,.,TRBV28,TRBD2,CATEVPGLAYNEQFF,TGTGCCACCGAAGTCCCGGGACTAGCTTACAATGAGCAGTTCTTC